This T cell receptor beta chain was sequenced during a study of CD8+ T cells in alopecia areata. Germline V gene lookup returns CDR1 SEHNR and CDR2 FQNEAQ (reference sequence). The CDR3 runs to 14 residues. As regards this clone: The junction and the germline gene differ at one end; a read error may be behind it.

Following extraction, RNA underwent reverse transcription to cDNA, which served as the sequencing template. The protocol was immunoSEQ multiplex PCR, while the TCRdb copy is restricted to in-frame clones and leaves out a portion. The profile covers over 85,000 clones, with more than 35% appearing a single time and 1% to 1.5% taken by the ten largest. This chain connects TRBV7-9 to TRBJ2-7; 11 bases line up with TRBD2. Material: CD4+ T cells sorted from blood. The clonotype was recovered from a human donor with alopecia areata. CDR3 in DNA: TGTGCCAGCAGCCTAGCGGGAGGAACCTACGAGCAGTACTTC. Amino acid sequence: CASSLAGGTYEQYF.